The following is a T cell receptor beta chain sequence with its context. Its antigen is not yet known. Base-call qualities are not available, and no considerably larger clone is one nucleotide away. The meaning of the sample's time point label: baseline before first vaccination. The vaccinee samples were drawn from two UK trials, COV001 and COV002, one of which was a single-blind randomized controlled phase 2/3 trial testing AZD1222 (ChAdOx1 nCoV-19) in healthy adults. For TCRbeta chain sequencing, PBMC samples were collected from trial participants at day 0 and at day 28 after the second dose. The CDR3 regions of human TCRbeta chains were analyzed by immunosequencing. Concerning the study's data processing: Repertoire TCRs were matched against a reference library of SARS-CoV-2-specific TCRs generated with the MIRA antigen-specificity platform. Breadth meant the fraction of unique TCRs that were SARS-CoV-2-associated, whereas depth meant the fraction of total T cells that were SARS-CoV-2-associated. Using the MIRA data, each spike-specific TCR was assigned both to the spike region to which the TCR was reactive and to a CD4 or CD8 class. Log10-transformed breadth and depth values were compared by one-way ANOVA with Sidak's multiple comparisons tests. The clones in this table, taken by TCRdb from immuneACCESS, are in-frame only. Not every clone is retained; where verified, under half of the shortfall comes from an unresolved V gene, and the cause of the rest is unknown. V and J calls and clone size are as listed in that table; D and trimming were resolved from the DNA. A total of roughly 70,000 clones appear in this sample, 82% of them only once. The top ten hold less than 6.5% of the sample.

This sample is part of a study of T cell responses to AZD1222 COVID-19 vaccine (TCRdb year 2021). In terms of the full investigation: AZD1222 recipients whose second dose came at about 4 weeks and those whose second dose came at about 12 weeks were combined into one group, since spike-specific TCR depth and breadth did not differ between the two schedules. Trial participants were enrolled by age into subgroups of 18-55, 56-69 and 70-plus years, and approximately 150, 30 and 60 TCR-sequenced participants, respectively, were included in these subgroups. A total of more than 230 trial participants underwent TCR sequencing, of whom under 220 had received two doses of AZD1222 and roughly 26 had received two doses of the MenACWY control vaccine. What the study reported, not specific to this receptor: Spike-specific TCR breadth and depth rose significantly after two AZD1222 doses compared with day 0 and with MenACWY recipients. Reportedly, almost half of the unique spike-specific TCRs recognized epitopes lying outside the regions that are mutated in the B.1.351 and B.1.1.7 variants. The 56-69-year group was small, and its depth increase did not reach significance, likely because of low power. Conclusions about previously exposed vaccinees are limited because only 5 or 6 AZD1222 recipients were SARS-CoV-2 seropositive at baseline. Participants were mostly white British, with more females than males. The authors suggested clonal diversity may have been underestimated. The whole spike protein was spanned by vaccine-associated CD4 TCRs, and dominant responses were seen in regions 160-218 and 743-854. Because no day 14 peak-response samples were available, repertoires were characterized only after the peak T cell response.

The CDR3 measures 16 amino acids from cysteine to phenylalanine. Only the CDR3 portion is preserved as DNA: 48 bases, with reading frame beginning at the first base. Looking up the germline V gene yields CDR1 SGHDT and CDR2 YYEEEE. The germline ends are 16 bases apart after V is trimmed by 3 bases and J by 4 bases. The TCR originated in an adult in good health. The material sequenced was peripheral blood, taken on day 0 of AZD1222 vaccination. The rearrangement joined TRBV5-6 to TRBJ1-4, and perhaps TRBD1 as D gene, on 5 matching bases. The nucleotide sequence is TGTGCCAGCAGCTACAGACAGCACCGTTTTAATGAAAAACTGTTTTTT. This is translated as CASSYRQHRFNEKLFF.